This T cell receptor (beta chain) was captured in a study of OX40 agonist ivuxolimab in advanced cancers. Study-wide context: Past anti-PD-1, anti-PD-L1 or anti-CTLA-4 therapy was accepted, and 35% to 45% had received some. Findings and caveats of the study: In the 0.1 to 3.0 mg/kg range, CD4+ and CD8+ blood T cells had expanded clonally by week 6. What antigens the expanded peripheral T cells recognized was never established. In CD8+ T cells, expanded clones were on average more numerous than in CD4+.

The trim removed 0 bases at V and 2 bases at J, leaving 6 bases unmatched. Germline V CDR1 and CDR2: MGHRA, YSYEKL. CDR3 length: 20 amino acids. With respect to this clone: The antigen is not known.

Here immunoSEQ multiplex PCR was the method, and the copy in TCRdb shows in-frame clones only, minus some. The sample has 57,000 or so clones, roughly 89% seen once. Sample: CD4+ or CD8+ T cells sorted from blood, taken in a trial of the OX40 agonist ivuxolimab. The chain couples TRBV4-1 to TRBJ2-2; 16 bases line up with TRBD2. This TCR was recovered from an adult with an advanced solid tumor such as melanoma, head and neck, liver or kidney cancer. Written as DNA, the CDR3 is TGCGCCAGCAGCCAAGATCTGGGACTAGCGGGGGGGCGCAACACCGGGGAGCTGTTTTTT. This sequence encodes CASSQDLGLAGGRNTGELFF.